These 27 T cell receptor beta chains were all obtained from the same sample, sequenced in a study of cytomegalovirus exposure and HLA in healthy donors. Primers for the PCR totalled 60 Vbeta and 13 Jbeta. Measured with immunoSEQ multiplex PCR; TCRdb has only the in-frame clones, and not every one. Of roughly 99,000 clones in the sample, over 80% are singletons; the top ten hold roughly 2.5%. The sample comprised PBMCs. The receptors originated from a man aged 25-45 years in good health and CMV-seropositive.

V usage is TRBV5-1 and J usage is TRBJ2-2, with 8 positions matching TRBD1. V shed 4 bases and J 3 bases; nucleotides not matched to a gene: 8. The CDR3 covers 16 residues. Germline assignment: CDR1 SGHRS and CDR2 YFSETQ. The CDR3 spells CASSRTGNVDTGELFF. The CDR3 coding sequence is TGCGCCAGCAGCAGGACAGGGAACGTCGACACCGGGGAGCTGTTTTTT.

This clone was recorded only once. The chain has TRBV13 and TRBJ2-5; unclear D gene. The DNA end is more similar to TRBJ2-7, so the J call may be wrong. The CDR3 is 13 amino acids. Germline assignment: CDR1 PRHDT and CDR2 FYEKMQ (reference sequence). The CDR3 loop reads CASSLARNYEQYF. The CDR3 region has the DNA TGTGCCAGCAGCTTGGCCAGAAACTACGAGCAGTACTTC.

V and J are TRBV2 and TRBJ2-7, with 13 bases identical to TRBD2. There are 17 residues in the CDR3. From germline, CDR1 is SNHLY and CDR2 FYNNEI. The trim removed 9 bases at V and 4 bases at J, leaving 15 bases unmatched. DNA of the CDR3: TGTGCCAGTCCTCGGAGAGGACTAGCGGGGGCCAAGTACGAGCAGTACTTC. Its protein product is CASPRRGLAGAKYEQYF.

The chain recombines TRBV19 with TRBJ1-6; tentatively, D is TRBD1 (6 bases). Looked up from germline, CDR1 is LNHDA and CDR2 is SQIVND (reference sequence). Trimming took off 7 bases at V and 10 bases at J, with 20 bases between the two ends. The CDR3 covers 15 residues. CDR3 amino acids: CASTDTGTTGSPLHF. Here the CDR3 DNA reads TGTGCCAGTACAGATACAGGGACCACGGGGTCACCCCTCCACTTT. The whole variable domain, remainder taken from reference TRBV19 and TRBJ1-6, is DGGITQSPKYLFRKEGQNVTLSCEQNLNHDAMYWYRQDPGQGLRLIYYSQIVNDFQKGDIAEGYSVSREKKESFPLTVTSAQKNPTAFYLCASTDTGTTGSPLHFGNGTRLTVT.

This sequence joins TRBV16 and TRBJ1-5, with D unclear. This CDR3 has 13 amino acids. Trimming took 0 bases from V and 7 from J, leaving 7 bases between them. Germline V gene data show CDR1 as KGHSY and CDR2 as FQNENV. The CDR3 loop reads CASSQSRGQPQHF. DNA for the CDR3: TGTGCCAGCAGCCAATCCCGAGGGCAGCCCCAGCATTTT. The whole variable domain, filled in from reference TRBV16 and TRBJ1-5, reads GEEVAQTPKHLVRGEGQKAKLYCAPIKGHSYVFWYQQVLKNEFKFLISFQNENVFDETGMPKERFSAKCLPNSPCSLEIQATKLEDSAVYFCASSQSRGQPQHFGDGTRLSIL.

The chain couples TRBV19 to TRBJ2-7; 9 bases fit TRBD1. CDR1 is LNHDA and CDR2 is SQIVND in the germline V gene (reference sequence). The CDR3 runs 14 residues. Trimming cost V 7 bases and J 5 bases; bases outside gene matches: 9. The chain's CDR3 is CASTGTGLTHEQYF. The DNA of the CDR3 is TGTGCCAGTACCGGGACAGGGTTGACTCACGAGCAGTACTTC. The whole variable domain, remainder taken from reference TRBV19 and TRBJ2-7, is DGGITQSPKYLFRKEGQNVTLSCEQNLNHDAMYWYRQDPGQGLRLIYYSQIVNDFQKGDIAEGYSVSREKKESFPLTVTSAQKNPTAFYLCASTGTGLTHEQYFGPGTRLTVT.

The chain couples TRBV6-6 to TRBJ1-1; the match to TRBD1 covers 9 bases. The CDR3 is 16 residues long. The germline V gene encodes CDR1 MNHNY and CDR2 SVGAGI (reference sequence). The J segment lost 6 bases and the V segment lost 0 bases, leaving 8 bases of the junction unmatched. CDR3: CASSYSQGQGIAEAFF. In nucleotides, the CDR3 is TGTGCCAGCAGTTACTCTCAGGGACAGGGAATCGCTGAAGCTTTCTTT.

The V call is TRBV6-5, the J call TRBJ2-7; 8 bases are shared with TRBD1. V was pared by 0 bases and J by 2 bases, with 6 bases of the junction left unmatched. CDR3 length equals 16 residues. Germline-derived CDR1 and CDR2 are MNHEY and SVGAGI. The CDR3 coding sequence is TGTGCCAGCAGTTACTCAAGACAGGGGAGGACCTACGAGCAGTACTTC. Amino acids: CASSYSRQGRTYEQYF.

This chain links TRBV25-1 with TRBJ1-1; 10 bases are a match to TRBD1. This CDR3 is 15 amino acids long. Trimming at V came to 2 bases and at J to 8 bases, leaving 8 bases not matched to a gene. Germline V gives CDR1 MGHDK, CDR2 SYGVNS. Here the CDR3 DNA reads TGTGCCAGCAGTGAACCGGGACAGGGGCTTCCCGAAGCTTTCTTT. This sequence encodes CASSEPGQGLPEAFF.

The rearrangement uses TRBV27 and TRBJ1-4; no reliable D call. In germline, CDR1 is MNHEY, CDR2 SMNVEV (reference sequence). V was cut by 8 bases and J by 9 bases, with 22 bases left in between. The CDR3 is 15 amino acids. The CDR3 DNA follows: TGTGCCAGCGGTACCGGGATACCAAATGTCAAAAAACTGTTTTTT. As protein: CASGTGIPNVKKLFF.

V is TRBV5-6 and J is TRBJ1-5, with D tentatively TRBD1 (5 bases). Between the trimmed V and J ends, which lost 7 bases and 9 bases, there was a span of 14 bases. Germline assignment: CDR1 SGHDT and CDR2 YYEEEE. The CDR3 sequence is 12 residues long. The CDR3: CASGNSGGPQHF. CDR3 DNA sequence: TGTGCCAGCGGGAACAGCGGGGGGCCCCAGCATTTT.

The genes are TRBV5-4 and TRBJ1-2; TRBD1 might be the D (5 bases). CDR1 and CDR2 (germline): SGHNT, YYREEE (reference sequence). V lost 1 base and J 7 bases, leaving 14 bases between the germline ends. This CDR3 region has 14 residues. The CDR3 DNA sequence: TGTGCCAGCAGCTTGCAGGGCGATGTAACTGGCTACACCTTC. Amino acids: CASSLQGDVTGYTF.

The chain links TRBV7-2 to TRBJ1-1; D ambiguous. This CDR3 spans 13 amino acids. Germline V gene data show CDR1 as SGHTA and CDR2 as FQGNSA. V gave up 7 bases and J gave up 3 bases, with 12 bases separating them. The CDR3 is CASTWAGHTEAFF. The CDR3 region has the DNA TGTGCCAGCACCTGGGCAGGTCACACTGAAGCTTTCTTT.

This chain connects TRBV30 to TRBJ2-6, with a weak D call TRBD2 (6 bases). The CDR3 loop spans 16 amino acids. The germline gives CDR1 GTSNPN, CDR2 SVGIG (reference sequence). The V gene lost 4 bases and the J gene lost 0 bases, with 13 bases spanning the gap. Here the CDR3 DNA reads TGTGCCTGGAAGGGTGGGGGGATCTCTGGGGCCAACGTCCTGACTTTC. Residues: CAWKGGGISGANVLTF.

The chain carries TRBV5-1 and TRBJ1-2, with 8 bases lining up with TRBD1. V lost 4 bases and J lost 6; bases outside the gene matches: 2. The CDR3 totals 12 residues. Germline values: CDR1 SGHRS, CDR2 YFSETQ. Written as DNA, the CDR3 is TGCGCCAGCAGCCCAGGGGGCGATGGCTACACCTTC. Protein sequence: CASSPGGDGYTF.

The genes are TRBV7-9 and TRBJ2-7; 10 bases fit TRBD2. This CDR3 comprises 14 residues. Germline V lookup: CDR1 SEHNR, CDR2 FQNEAQ (reference sequence). The V segment lost 5 bases and the J segment 5 bases; nucleotides outside the gene matches: 6. CDR3 DNA: TGTGCCAGCAGCCTAAGGACTAGCGGTAACGAGCAGTACTTC. Its protein product is CASSLRTSGNEQYF.

V usage is TRBV19 and J usage is TRBJ1-2; D is uncertain. Trimming cost V 8 bases and J 2 bases, with 12 bases left between them. This CDR3 comprises 13 residues. Germline lookup yields CDR1 LNHDA and CDR2 SQIVND (reference sequence). CDR3 DNA: TGTGCCAGTTCACAGCCTGAGAACTATGGCTACACCTTC. It is translated as CASSQPENYGYTF.

The chain's CDR3 is CASSGAIGDYNNEQFF. CDR3 DNA sequence: TGCGCCAGCAGCGGAGCGATAGGCGACTACAACAATGAGCAGTTCTTC. The chain employs TRBV5-1 and TRBJ2-1; D might be TRBD2 (5 bases). V shed 4 bases and J shed 5 bases, with 19 bases lying between them. CDR1 and CDR2 (germline): SGHRS, YFSETQ. The CDR3 runs to 16 residues.

This clone has just a few counts. The genes are TRBV30 and TRBJ2-7; D is perhaps TRBD1 (6 bases). The V and J ends lost 1 base and 1 base respectively, with 8 bases between them. Germline lookup yields CDR1 GTSNPN and CDR2 SVGIG (reference sequence). The CDR3 spans 13 residues. CDR3 coding DNA: TGTGCCTGGAGTGGGACAGTATCCTACGAGCAGTACTTC. Amino acids: CAWSGTVSYEQYF.

A word on this clone: One junction end disagrees with the germline gene, perhaps due to a read error. V gene TRBV12-5 combines with J gene TRBJ2-4; D may be TRBD2 (5 bases). The CDR3 covers 14 residues. Germline V gene data show CDR1 as LGHNT and CDR2 as FRNRAP. The CDR3 spells CASGDDLAKNSQYF. CDR3 in DNA: TGTGCTAGTGGGGATGACCTAGCCAAAAACAGTCAGTACTTC.

The chain joins TRBV9 to TRBJ2-5, with 8 bases aligning to TRBD1. Germline loops: CDR1 SGDLS, CDR2 YYNGEE. Losses at the gene ends were 3 bases for V and 4 bases for J; bases not matched to a gene: 8. The CDR3 runs 15 residues. CDR3 nucleotide sequence: TGTGCCAGCAGCGCCGGGACAGGTCTAAGAGAGACCCAGTACTTC. Amino acids: CASSAGTGLRETQYF.

This chain joins TRBV5-6 and TRBJ2-5, with a tentative D call TRBD2 (6 bases). Germline V gene lookup returns CDR1 SGHDT and CDR2 YYEEEE. V lost 6 bases to trimming and J lost 6 bases, with 12 bases between them. This CDR3 region has 12 residues. The CDR3 here is CASNRGMQTQYF. The CDR3 nucleotides read TGTGCCAGCAATCGGGGGATGCAGACCCAGTACTTC.

This clone occurred once. CDR3 coding DNA: TGTGCCAGTAGTATATCGATTGGAGGGATTGAGACTGAAGCTTTCTTT. Protein product: CASSISIGGIETEAFF. The chain combines TRBV19 with TRBJ1-1; D gene unclear. Germline CDR1 LNHDA, CDR2 SQIVND (reference sequence). The CDR3 length is 16 residues. Trimming stripped 2 bases from V and 5 bases from J, with 18 bases between.

The chain recombines TRBV18 with TRBJ2-5; no clear D. Per germline, CDR1 KGHSH and CDR2 LQKENI. V lost 3 bases and J lost 2, with 7 bases in between. This CDR3 is built from 13 residues. The CDR3 nucleotides read TGTGCCAGCTCACCCGGTGCGCAAGAGACCCAGTACTTC. It yields the protein CASSPGAQETQYF.

The chain joins TRBV2 to TRBJ1-5, with 7 bases aligning to TRBD1. Germline V lookup: CDR1 SNHLY, CDR2 FYNNEI. Trimming removed 2 bases from V and 7 bases from J; junction bases left unmatched: 5. This CDR3 has 14 residues. The CDR3 region is CASSEPGQIQPQHF. The CDR3 bases are TGTGCCAGCAGTGAACCGGGACAGATCCAGCCCCAGCATTTT.

The chain uses TRBV6-5 and TRBJ1-1; D is unresolved. The V gene lost 7 bases and the J gene lost 3 bases, with 12 bases spanning the gap. The germline CDR1 and CDR2 sequences are MNHEY and SVGAGI. The CDR3 covers 13 residues. The CDR3 region has the DNA TGTGCCAGCATCCGCCGTGAGTACACTGAAGCTTTCTTT. It codes for CASIRREYTEAFF.

The rearrangement joins TRBV6-6 to TRBJ2-2; the D gene is possibly TRBD2 (6 bases). This CDR3 is 14 amino acids long. The germline gives CDR1 MNHNY, CDR2 SVGAGI (reference sequence). V lost 8 bases, J lost 6 bases, and 16 bases lay in between. As DNA, the CDR3 is TGTGCCAGCGGATGGGACTTCTTATCCGGGGAGCTGTTTTTT. Its translation: CASGWDFLSGELFF.